This entry concerns a single T cell receptor beta chain. This receptor's antigen is unknown. Per-nucleotide qualities are absent, and no much larger clonotype sits a single base away. At one collaborating source in Seattle, patients were enrolled during active infection and were followed longitudinally through the course of disease. The collaborating institutions used their own protocols to collect whole blood in K2EDTA tubes. For TCRbeta analysis, collaborator samples were shipped as frozen whole blood, as isolated PBMCs, or as DNA extracted from either sample type. Including the terminal cysteine and phenylalanine, the CDR3 comprises 15 residues. Only the CDR3 DNA is retained, 45 bases long and in frame from the first base. V lost 5 bases and J lost 1 base, and the count of bases not matched to a germline gene is 6. Taken from the germline V gene, the CDR1 and CDR2 loops are MNHEY and SVGAGI. The sample is drawn from a study of blood T cell repertoires in COVID-19 (dated by TCRdb to 2018 to 2020). For the wider study: Samples covering the acute and convalescent phases of COVID-19 were provided by collaborators in the United States, Italy and Spain. The material from the prospective study consisted of cDNA or gDNA derived from T cells, B-cell-depleted T cells, or PBMCs. Deeply sampled blood TCRbeta repertoires from subjects exposed to, actively infected with, or recovered from COVID-19 were included in the dataset. A freely available public database, intended as a resource for researchers studying the immune response to SARS-CoV-2, is where the repertoires were released. The samples were drawn from the first 160 participants of the ongoing ImmuneRACE study and from 1,200 or so subjects provided by 6 global collaborators. Sample metadata almost always included a de-identified subject ID, COVID-19 status, age in years and sex. Where available, HLA class I and class II types were taken from metadata supplied by the sample provider and were not determined by assay-based typing. General study outcomes and caveats: Clinical and demographic metadata were provided uncurated, with the amount varying by source and participant.

TCRbeta CDR3 regions were amplified from genomic DNA using the immunoSEQ Assay, a bias-controlled multiplex PCR. Per the source publication's procedure: The number of nucleated cells in each sample was estimated from the amplification of reference gene primers within the assay. To quantify the absolute abundance of each unique TCRbeta CDR3 rearrangement, sequence reads were collapsed and filtered. For each sample, productive Simpson clonality was calculated as the square root of Simpson's diversity index over productive rearrangements. TCRdb obtained this table from immuneACCESS and retained in-frame rearrangements with V and J assigned. These tables miss some clones; where compared with another copy, unresolved V genes account for less than half of the shortfall, and the remainder is unexplained. The V and J calls and clone size were taken over from that table, and D and trimming were inferred from the DNA. The sample table holds fewer than 200,000 clones, of which approximately 81% were seen once. The ten largest clones take up roughly 8.3% of the sample.

The receptor was isolated from a woman in her fifties or sixties with COVID-19, enrolled during active disease. The chain was built from TRBV6-5 and TRBJ1-1, with 8 middle bases fitting TRBD1. The sample comprised peripheral blood. The CDR3 corresponds to CASSNPGTGNTEAFF. Read as DNA, the sequence is TGTGCCAGCAGTAACCCCGGGACAGGGAACACTGAAGCTTTCTTT.